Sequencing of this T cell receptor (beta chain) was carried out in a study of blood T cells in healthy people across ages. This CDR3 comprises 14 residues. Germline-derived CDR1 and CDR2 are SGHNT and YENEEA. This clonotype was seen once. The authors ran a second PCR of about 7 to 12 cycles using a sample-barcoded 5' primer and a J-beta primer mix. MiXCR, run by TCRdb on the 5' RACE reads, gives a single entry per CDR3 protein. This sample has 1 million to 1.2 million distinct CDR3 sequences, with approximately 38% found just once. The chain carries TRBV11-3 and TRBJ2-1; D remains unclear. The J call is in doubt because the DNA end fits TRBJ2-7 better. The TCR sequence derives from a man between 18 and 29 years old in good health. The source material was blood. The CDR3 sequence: CASSLSGSVNEQYF. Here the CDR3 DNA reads TGTGCCAGCAGCTTGTCAGGTTCGGTCAATGAGCAGTACTTC.